The 17 T cell receptor beta chains below were found in one sample sequenced in a study of cytomegalovirus exposure and HLA in healthy donors. Use of 60 Vbeta and 13 Jbeta primers characterized the PCR. Sequenced by immunoSEQ multiplex PCR; TCRdb stores in-frame clones only, minus some. The table includes some 80,000 clones, 75% to 80% detected once. The sample taken for sequencing was PBMCs. These receptors originate from a man in his forties in good health and CMV-seronegative.

The rearrangement joins TRBV6-1 to TRBJ1-5; D is undetermined. This CDR3 has 16 amino acids. The V gene's germline CDR1 is MNHNS and CDR2 SASEGT. V gave up 4 bases and J gave up 0 bases, with 13 bases separating them. CDR3 bases: TGTGCCAGCAGTGGAGGGAATACTTATAGCAATCAGCCCCAGCATTTT. Residues: CASSGGNTYSNQPQHF.

V is TRBV6-5 and J is TRBJ2-7; 9 bases match TRBD1. The trim removed 5 bases at V and 5 bases at J, leaving 10 bases unmatched. The CDR3 extends over 15 amino acids. Germline CDR1 is MNHEY and CDR2 is SVGAGI. The CDR3 is CASSPPPGQGHEQYF. Written as DNA, the CDR3 is TGTGCCAGCAGTCCACCCCCGGGACAGGGTCACGAGCAGTACTTC.

The chain couples TRBV4-1 to TRBJ2-1, with unresolved D. Germline V lookup: CDR1 MGHRA, CDR2 YSYEKL. This CDR3 spans 17 amino acids. Between the trimmed V and J ends, which lost 0 bases and 1 base, there was a span of 13 bases. The CDR3 spells CASSQDYSSGSYNEQFF. DNA for the CDR3: TGCGCCAGCAGCCAAGATTACTCGTCGGGTTCCTACAATGAGCAGTTCTTC.

The chain uses TRBV18 and TRBJ1-2, with TRBD1 matching 9 bases. Germline trimming cut 7 bases from V and 4 bases from J; bases unmatched to any gene: 7. The germline CDR1 and CDR2 sequences are KGHSH and LQKENI. CDR3 length: 14 residues. This CDR3 reads CASFTGTGSYGYTF. DNA of the CDR3: TGTGCCAGCTTTACCGGGACAGGGTCCTATGGCTACACCTTC.

The chain couples TRBV25-1 to TRBJ2-5; 7 nucleotides match TRBD2. This CDR3 is 13 amino acids long. Germline-derived CDR1 and CDR2 are MGHDK and SYGVNS. After removal of 3 bases from V and 3 bases from J, the junction contained 1 base not matched to a gene. The CDR3 DNA reads TGTGCCAGCAGTGAGGGAGGGAAAGAGACCCAGTACTTC. Amino acid sequence: CASSEGGKETQYF.

The rearrangement joins TRBV27 to TRBJ1-1, with TRBD1 matching over 7 bases. The ends lost 6 bases at V and 9 bases at J; junction bases unmatched: 10. From germline, CDR1 is MNHEY and CDR2 SMNVEV (reference sequence). The CDR3 consists of 13 residues. This chain's CDR3 is CASREETGFQAFF. The CDR3 coding sequence is TGTGCCAGCAGAGAAGAGACAGGGTTTCAAGCTTTCTTT.

Details on this clone: The germline gene is not matched at one end of the junction; a read error may be the cause. The chain has TRBV6-6 and TRBJ2-5, with 8 positions matching TRBD2. The CDR3 is made up of 15 amino acids. Germline V CDR1 and CDR2: MNHNY, SVGAGI (reference sequence). The CDR3 protein is CASRYHSGIQETQYF. CDR3 DNA sequence: TGTGCCAGCCGTTACCATAGCGGGATCCAAGAGACCCAGTACTTC.

This chain uses TRBV28 with TRBJ2-1, with 9 bases matching TRBD2. The CDR3 contains 15 residues. The J segment lost 6 bases and the V segment lost 2 bases, leaving 5 bases of the junction unmatched. Germline values: CDR1 MDHEN, CDR2 SYDVKM. CDR3 sequence: CASSLPAGGANEQFF. CDR3 in DNA: TGTGCCAGCAGTTTACCAGCGGGGGGTGCCAATGAGCAGTTCTTC. The complete variable domain, with remaining parts taken from reference TRBV28 and TRBJ2-1, reads DVKVTQSSRYLVKRTGEKVFLECVQDMDHENMFWYRQDPGLGLRLIYFSYDVKMKEKGDIPEGYSVSREKKERFSLILESASTNQTSMYLCASSLPAGGANEQFFGPGTRLTVL.

With respect to this clone: One end of the junction does not line up with germline, which may come from a read error. The V call is TRBV19, the J call TRBJ2-3; 11 nucleotides agree with TRBD1. Germline V gene lookup returns CDR1 LNHDA and CDR2 SQIVND (reference sequence). The CDR3 length is 15 residues. DNA of the CDR3: TGTGCCAGTAGCACCCGGACAGGGGGCACGGATACGCAGTATTTT. Its translation is CASSTRTGGTDTQYF.

Worth noting for this clone: A junction end diverges from the germline sequence, so it may reflect a read error. The rearrangement uses TRBV7-9 and TRBJ2-7; maybe TRBD2 (6 bases). The CDR3 runs to 11 residues. Germline loops: CDR1 SEHNR, CDR2 FQNEAQ (reference sequence). CDR3 sequence reads: CSSSLSGEQYF. The CDR3 nucleotides are TGTTCCAGCAGCTTAAGCGGGGAGCAGTACTTC.

The V gene is TRBV18, the J gene TRBJ2-2; TRBD2 aligns across 10 bases. V lost 6 bases, J lost 0 bases, and 4 bases stayed unmatched. Per germline, CDR1 KGHSH and CDR2 LQKENI. The length of the CDR3 is 16 residues. The CDR3 DNA sequence: TGTGCCAGCTCGCCGCTAGCGGGGGCGAACACCGGGGAGCTGTTTTTT. It specifies CASSPLAGANTGELFF.

The chain joins TRBV5-1 to TRBJ1-4; the match to TRBD1 covers 9 bases. Germline loops: CDR1 SGHRS, CDR2 YFSETQ. The V segment lost 4 bases and the J segment 0 bases; nucleotides outside the gene matches: 13. The CDR3 has 19 residues. The CDR3 protein is CASSPTGTGYLATNEKLFF. As DNA, the CDR3 is TGCGCCAGCAGCCCAACCGGGACAGGGTATCTGGCAACTAATGAAAAACTGTTTTTT.

The chain has TRBV7-3 and TRBJ2-3, with D maybe TRBD1 (5 bases). The CDR3 covers 14 residues. Germline V lookup: CDR1 SGHTA, CDR2 FQGTGA. V shed 4 bases and J shed 13 bases, with 21 bases lying between them. The CDR3: CASSYHHQGRLEYF. CDR3 DNA: TGTGCCAGCAGCTACCACCACCAGGGTCGTCTAGAGTATTTT.

The chain recombines TRBV30 with TRBJ2-2, with D uncertain. CDR3 size: 16 residues. The germline V gene encodes CDR1 GTSNPN and CDR2 SVGIG (reference sequence). Between the trimmed V and J ends, which lost 2 bases and 6 bases, there was a span of 19 bases. This chain's CDR3 is CAWSQVRFLKAGELFF. The CDR3 DNA reads TGTGCCTGGAGTCAAGTCAGGTTCTTAAAGGCCGGGGAGCTGTTTTTT. Together with reference TRBV30 and TRBJ2-2, the CDR3 gives the full variable domain: SQTIHQWPATLVQPVGSPLSLECTVEGTSNPNLYWYRQAAGRGLQLLFYSVGIGQISSEVPQNLSASRPQDRQFILSSKKLLLSDSGFYLCAWSQVRFLKAGELFFGEGSRLTVL.

The chain joins TRBV9 to TRBJ2-2; 7 bases line up with TRBD1. The CDR3 spans 14 residues. With V trimmed by 2 bases and J by 4 bases, 2 bases remained unmatched. Germline CDR1 SGDLS, CDR2 YYNGEE. The CDR3 here is CASSVSGGTGELFF. The CDR3 DNA reads as TGTGCCAGCAGCGTTTCAGGGGGCACCGGGGAGCTGTTTTTT.

This clone has only a few counts. J is TRBJ1-1 and V is TRBV5-6; 7 bases fit TRBD1. V lost 4 bases to trimming and J lost 7 bases; unmatched junction nucleotides: 4. The CDR3 has 12 amino acids. Germline values: CDR1 SGHDT, CDR2 YYEEEE. The CDR3 here is CASSLRDSEAFF. Here the CDR3 DNA reads TGTGCCAGCAGCCTCCGGGACAGTGAAGCTTTCTTT. The entire variable domain, with the rest obtained from reference TRBV5-6 and TRBJ1-1, is as follows: DAGVTQSPTHLIKTRGQQVTLRCSPKSGHDTVSWYQQALGQGPQFIFQYYEEEERQRGNFPDRFSGHQFPNYSSELNVNALLLGDSALYLCASSLRDSEAFFGQGTRLTVV.

This chain joins TRBV30 and TRBJ1-5; D remains unclear. CDR1 is GTSNPN and CDR2 is SVGIG in the germline V gene (reference sequence). Trimming took off 2 bases at V and 8 bases at J, with 22 bases between the two ends. The CDR3 loop spans 16 amino acids. The CDR3 loop reads CAWSPEYSGQRKPQHF. The CDR3 DNA sequence: TGTGCCTGGAGTCCGGAATACAGCGGGCAGAGGAAGCCCCAGCATTTT.